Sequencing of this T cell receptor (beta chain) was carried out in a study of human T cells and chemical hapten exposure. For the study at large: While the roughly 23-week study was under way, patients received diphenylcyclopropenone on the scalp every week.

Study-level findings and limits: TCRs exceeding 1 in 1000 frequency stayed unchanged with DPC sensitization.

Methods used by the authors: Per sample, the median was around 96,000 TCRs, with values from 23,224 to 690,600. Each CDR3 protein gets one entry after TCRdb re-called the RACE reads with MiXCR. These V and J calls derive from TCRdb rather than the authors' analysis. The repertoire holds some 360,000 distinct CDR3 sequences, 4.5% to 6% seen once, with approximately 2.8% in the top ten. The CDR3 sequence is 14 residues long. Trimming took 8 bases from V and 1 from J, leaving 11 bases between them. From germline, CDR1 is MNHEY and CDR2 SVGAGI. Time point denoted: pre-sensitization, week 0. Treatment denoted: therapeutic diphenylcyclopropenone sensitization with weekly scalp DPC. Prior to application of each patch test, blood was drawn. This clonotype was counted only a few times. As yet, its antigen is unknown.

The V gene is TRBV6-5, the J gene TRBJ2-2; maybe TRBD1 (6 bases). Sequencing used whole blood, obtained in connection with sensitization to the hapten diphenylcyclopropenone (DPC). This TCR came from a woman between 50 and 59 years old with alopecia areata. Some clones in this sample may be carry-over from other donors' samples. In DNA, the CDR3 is TGTGCCAGCGGGCTACAGGGGAACACCGGGGAGCTGTTTTTT. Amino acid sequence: CASGLQGNTGELFF.